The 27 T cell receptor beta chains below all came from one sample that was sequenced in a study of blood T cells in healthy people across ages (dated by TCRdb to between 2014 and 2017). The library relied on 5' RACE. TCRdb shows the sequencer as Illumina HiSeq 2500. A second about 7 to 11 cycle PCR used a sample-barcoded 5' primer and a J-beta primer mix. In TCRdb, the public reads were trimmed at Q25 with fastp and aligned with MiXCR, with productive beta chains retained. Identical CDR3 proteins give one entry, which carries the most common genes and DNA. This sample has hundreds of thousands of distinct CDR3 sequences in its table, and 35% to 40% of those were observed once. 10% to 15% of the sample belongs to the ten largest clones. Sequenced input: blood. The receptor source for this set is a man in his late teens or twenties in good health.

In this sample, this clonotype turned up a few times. The CDR3 sequence is CSARVGGPGTEAFF. The DNA for the CDR3 is TGCAGTGCTAGAGTCGGGGGACCGGGGACTGAAGCTTTCTTT. The gene calls are TRBV20-1 and TRBJ1-1; TRBD1 might be the D (5 bases). The germline CDR1 and CDR2 sequences are DFQATT and SNEGSKA (reference sequence). The CDR3 totals 14 residues. V was cut by 1 base and J by 5 bases, with 14 bases left in between.

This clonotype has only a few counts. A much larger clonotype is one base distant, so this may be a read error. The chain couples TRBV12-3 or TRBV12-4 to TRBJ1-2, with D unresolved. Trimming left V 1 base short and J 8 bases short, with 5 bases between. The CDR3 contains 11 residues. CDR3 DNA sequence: TGTGCCAGCAGTTTAGGGAAAGGCTACACCTTC. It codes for CASSLGKGYTF.

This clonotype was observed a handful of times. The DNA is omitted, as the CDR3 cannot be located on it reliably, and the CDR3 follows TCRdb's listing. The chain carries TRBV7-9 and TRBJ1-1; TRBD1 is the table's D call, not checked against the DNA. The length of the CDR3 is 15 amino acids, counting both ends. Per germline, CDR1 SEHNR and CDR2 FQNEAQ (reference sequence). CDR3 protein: CASSSSWDPNTEAFF.

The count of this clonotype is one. The CDR3 spells CASSLRRDRGNNQPQHF. DNA for the CDR3: TGTGCCAGCAGTTTGCGCCGGGACAGGGGAAACAATCAGCCCCAGCATTTT. This sequence joins TRBV12-3 or TRBV12-4 and TRBJ1-5, with TRBD1 matching over 10 bases. This CDR3 has 17 residues. J gave up 3 bases and V 3 bases, and 8 bases lay outside the gene matches.

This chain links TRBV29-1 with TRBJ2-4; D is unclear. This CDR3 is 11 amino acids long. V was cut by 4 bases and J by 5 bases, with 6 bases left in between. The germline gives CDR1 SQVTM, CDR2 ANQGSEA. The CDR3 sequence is CSVGLENIQYF. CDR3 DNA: TGCAGCGTTGGTCTGGAAAACATTCAGTACTTC. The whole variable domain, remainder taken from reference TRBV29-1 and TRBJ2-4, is SAVISQKPSRDICQRGTSLTIQCQVDSQVTMMFWYRQQPGQSLTLIATANQGSEATYESGFVIDKFPISRPNLTFSTLTVSNMSPEDSSIYLCSVGLENIQYFGAGTRLSVL.

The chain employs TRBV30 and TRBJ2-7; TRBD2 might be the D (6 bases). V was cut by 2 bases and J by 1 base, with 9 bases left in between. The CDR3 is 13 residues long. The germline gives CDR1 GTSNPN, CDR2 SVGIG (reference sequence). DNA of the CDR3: TGTGCCTGGAGTACAGGAGGGTCCTACGAGCAGTACTTC. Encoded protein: CAWSTGGSYEQYF.

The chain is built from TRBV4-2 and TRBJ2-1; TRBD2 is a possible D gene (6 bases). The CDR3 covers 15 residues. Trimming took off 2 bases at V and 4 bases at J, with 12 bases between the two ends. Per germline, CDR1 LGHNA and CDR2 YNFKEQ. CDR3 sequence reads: CASSQISGRYNEQFF. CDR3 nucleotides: TGTGCCAGCAGCCAAATTAGCGGAAGATACAATGAGCAGTTCTTC.

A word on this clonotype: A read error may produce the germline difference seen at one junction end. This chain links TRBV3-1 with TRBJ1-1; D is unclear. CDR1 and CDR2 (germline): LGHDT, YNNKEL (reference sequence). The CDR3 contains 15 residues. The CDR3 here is CVSSPGGAENTEAFF. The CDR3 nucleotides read TGTGTCAGCAGCCCCGGTGGTGCAGAGAACACTGAAGCTTTCTTT.

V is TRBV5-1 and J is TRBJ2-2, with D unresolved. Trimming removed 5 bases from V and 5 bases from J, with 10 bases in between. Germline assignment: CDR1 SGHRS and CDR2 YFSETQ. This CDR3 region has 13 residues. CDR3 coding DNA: TGCGCCAGCAGAGTCCAAACAACCGGGGAGCTGTTTTTT. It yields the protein CASRVQTTGELFF.

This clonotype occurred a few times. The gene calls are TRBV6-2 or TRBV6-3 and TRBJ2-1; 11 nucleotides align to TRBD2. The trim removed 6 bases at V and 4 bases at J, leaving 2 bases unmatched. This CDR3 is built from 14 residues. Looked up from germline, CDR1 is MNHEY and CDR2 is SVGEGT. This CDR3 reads CASRTSGVYNEQFF. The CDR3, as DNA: TGTGCCAGCAGGACTAGCGGGGTTTACAATGAGCAGTTCTTC.

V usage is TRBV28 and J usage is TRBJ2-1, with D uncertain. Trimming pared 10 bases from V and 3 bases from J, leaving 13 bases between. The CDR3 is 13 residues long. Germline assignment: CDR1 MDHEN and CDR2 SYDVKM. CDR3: CAIALGIYNEQFF. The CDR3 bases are TGTGCCATAGCTCTAGGGATCTACAATGAGCAGTTCTTC.

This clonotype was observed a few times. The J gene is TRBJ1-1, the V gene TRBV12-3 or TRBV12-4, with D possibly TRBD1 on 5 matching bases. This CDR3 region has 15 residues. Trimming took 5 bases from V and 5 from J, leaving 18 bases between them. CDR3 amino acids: CASSPRQAGGTEAFF. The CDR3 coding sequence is TGTGCCAGCAGTCCGCGCCAGGCCGGGGGAACTGAAGCTTTCTTT.

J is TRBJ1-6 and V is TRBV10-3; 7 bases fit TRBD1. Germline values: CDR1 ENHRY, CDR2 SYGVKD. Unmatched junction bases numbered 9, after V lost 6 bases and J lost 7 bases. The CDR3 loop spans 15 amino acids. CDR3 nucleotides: TGTGCCATCAGAAATACAGGGGTTGGGAATTCACCCCTCCACTTT. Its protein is CAIRNTGVGNSPLHF.

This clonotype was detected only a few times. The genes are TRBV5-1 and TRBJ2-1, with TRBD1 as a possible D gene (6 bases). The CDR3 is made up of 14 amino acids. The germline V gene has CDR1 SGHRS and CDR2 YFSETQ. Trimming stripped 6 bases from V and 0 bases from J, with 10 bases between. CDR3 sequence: CASNRDGSYNEQFF. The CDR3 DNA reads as TGCGCCAGCAACAGGGACGGCTCCTACAATGAGCAGTTCTTC.

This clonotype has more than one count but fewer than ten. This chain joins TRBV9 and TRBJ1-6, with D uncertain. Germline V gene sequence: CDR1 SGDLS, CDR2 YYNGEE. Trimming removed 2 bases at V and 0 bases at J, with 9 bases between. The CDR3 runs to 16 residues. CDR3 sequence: CASSVSGSSYNSPLHF. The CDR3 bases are TGTGCCAGCAGCGTGAGTGGGAGCTCCTATAATTCACCCCTCCACTTT.

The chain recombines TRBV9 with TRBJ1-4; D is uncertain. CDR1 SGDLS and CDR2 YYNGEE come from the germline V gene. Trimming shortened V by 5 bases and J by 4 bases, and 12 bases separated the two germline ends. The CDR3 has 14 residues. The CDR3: CASSEGSLNEKLFF. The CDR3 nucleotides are TGTGCCAGCAGTGAGGGCAGCCTTAATGAAAAACTGTTTTTT. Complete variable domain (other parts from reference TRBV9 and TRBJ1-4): DSGVTQTPKHLITATGQRVTLRCSPRSGDLSVYWYQQSLDQGLQFLIQYYNGEERAKGNILERFSAQQFPDLHSELNLSSLELGDSALYFCASSEGSLNEKLFFGSGTQLSVL.

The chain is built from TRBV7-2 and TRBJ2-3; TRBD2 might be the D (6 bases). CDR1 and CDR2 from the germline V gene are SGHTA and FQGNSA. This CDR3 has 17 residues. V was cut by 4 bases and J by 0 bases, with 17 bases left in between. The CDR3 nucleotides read TGTGCCAGCAGCTCCCGTTCGGGCGGGGCAAGCACAGATACGCAGTATTTT. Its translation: CASSSRSGGASTDTQYF.

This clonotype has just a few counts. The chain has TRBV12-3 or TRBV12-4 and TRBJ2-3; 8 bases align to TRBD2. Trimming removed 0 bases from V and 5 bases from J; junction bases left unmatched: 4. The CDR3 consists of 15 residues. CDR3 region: CASSLAFGGGDTQYF. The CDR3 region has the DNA TGTGCCAGCAGTTTAGCCTTCGGGGGGGGAGATACGCAGTATTTT.

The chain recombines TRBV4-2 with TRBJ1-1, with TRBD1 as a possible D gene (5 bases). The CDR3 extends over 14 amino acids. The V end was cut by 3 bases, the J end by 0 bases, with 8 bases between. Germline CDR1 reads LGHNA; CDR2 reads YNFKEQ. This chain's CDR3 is CASSQAGMNTEAFF. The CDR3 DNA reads TGTGCCAGCAGCCAGGCAGGGATGAACACTGAAGCTTTCTTT.

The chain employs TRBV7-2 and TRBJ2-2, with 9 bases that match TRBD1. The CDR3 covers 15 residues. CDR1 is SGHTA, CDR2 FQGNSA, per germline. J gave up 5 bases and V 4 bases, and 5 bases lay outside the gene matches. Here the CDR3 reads CASSSRTGETGELFF. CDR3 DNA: TGTGCCAGCAGCTCCAGGACAGGGGAGACCGGGGAGCTGTTTTTT.

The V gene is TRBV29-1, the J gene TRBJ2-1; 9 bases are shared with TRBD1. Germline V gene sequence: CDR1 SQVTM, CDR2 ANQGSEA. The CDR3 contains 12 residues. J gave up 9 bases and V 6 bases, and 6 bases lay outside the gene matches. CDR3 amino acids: CSVFKDRGEQFF. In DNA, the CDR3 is TGCAGCGTGTTTAAGGACAGGGGTGAGCAGTTCTTC.

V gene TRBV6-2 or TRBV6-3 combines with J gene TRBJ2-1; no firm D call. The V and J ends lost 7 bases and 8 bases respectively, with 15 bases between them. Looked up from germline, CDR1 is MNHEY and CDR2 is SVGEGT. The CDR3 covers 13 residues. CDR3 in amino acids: CASTEIGLDEQFF. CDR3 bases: TGTGCCAGCACCGAAATTGGGTTAGATGAGCAGTTCTTC.

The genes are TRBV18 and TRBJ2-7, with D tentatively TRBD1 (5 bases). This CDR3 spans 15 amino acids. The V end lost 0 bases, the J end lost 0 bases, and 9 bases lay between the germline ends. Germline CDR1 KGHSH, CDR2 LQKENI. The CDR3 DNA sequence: TGTGCCAGCTCACCACCGGGGCGGATCTCCTACGAGCAGTACTTC. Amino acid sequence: CASSPPGRISYEQYF.

This CDR3 reads CSASGTGAISNTEAFF. CDR3 DNA sequence: TGCAGTGCTTCCGGGACAGGGGCGATTTCGAACACTGAAGCTTTCTTT. V and J are TRBV20-1 and TRBJ1-1; TRBD1 aligns across 10 bases. Looked up from germline, CDR1 is DFQATT and CDR2 is SNEGSKA (reference sequence). CDR3 length: 16 residues. The ends lost 5 bases at V and 1 base at J; junction bases unmatched: 10.

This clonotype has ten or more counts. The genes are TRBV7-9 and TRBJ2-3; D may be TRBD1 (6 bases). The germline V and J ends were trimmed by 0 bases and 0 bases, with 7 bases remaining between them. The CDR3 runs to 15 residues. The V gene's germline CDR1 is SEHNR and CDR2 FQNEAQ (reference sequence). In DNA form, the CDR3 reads TGTGCCAGCAGCTTAGCGGACAGCAGCACAGATACGCAGTATTTT. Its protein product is CASSLADSSTDTQYF.

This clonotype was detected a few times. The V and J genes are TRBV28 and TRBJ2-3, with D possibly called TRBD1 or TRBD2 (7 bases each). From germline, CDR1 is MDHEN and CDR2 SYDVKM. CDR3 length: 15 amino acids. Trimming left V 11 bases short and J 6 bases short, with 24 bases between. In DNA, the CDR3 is TGTGCCGCCTTCCAGGGGGGGCGCCGATGGGATACGCAGTATTTT. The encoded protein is CAAFQGGRRWDTQYF.

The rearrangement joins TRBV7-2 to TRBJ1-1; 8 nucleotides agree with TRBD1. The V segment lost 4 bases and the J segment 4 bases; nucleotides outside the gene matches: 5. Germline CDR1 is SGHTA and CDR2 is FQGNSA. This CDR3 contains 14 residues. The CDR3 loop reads CASSYTGGSTEAFF. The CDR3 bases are TGTGCCAGCAGCTATACAGGGGGGAGCACTGAAGCTTTCTTT.